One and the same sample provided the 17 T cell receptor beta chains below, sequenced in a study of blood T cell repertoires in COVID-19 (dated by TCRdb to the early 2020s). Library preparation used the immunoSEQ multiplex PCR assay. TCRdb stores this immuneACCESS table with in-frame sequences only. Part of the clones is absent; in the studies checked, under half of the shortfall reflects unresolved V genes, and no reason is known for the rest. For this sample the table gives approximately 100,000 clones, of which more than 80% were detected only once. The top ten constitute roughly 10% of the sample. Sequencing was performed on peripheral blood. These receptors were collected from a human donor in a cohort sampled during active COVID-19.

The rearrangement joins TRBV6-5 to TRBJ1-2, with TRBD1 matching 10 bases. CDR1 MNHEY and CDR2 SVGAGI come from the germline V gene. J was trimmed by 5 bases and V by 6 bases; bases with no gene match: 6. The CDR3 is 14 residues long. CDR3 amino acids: CASSDRGRGYGYTF. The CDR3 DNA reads TGTGCCAGCAGCGACAGGGGGCGGGGATATGGCTACACCTTC.

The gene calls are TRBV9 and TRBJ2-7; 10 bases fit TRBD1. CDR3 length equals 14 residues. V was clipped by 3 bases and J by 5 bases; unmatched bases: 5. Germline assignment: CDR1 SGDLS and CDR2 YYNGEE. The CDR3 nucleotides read TGTGCCAGCAGCGGCGACAGGGGGCCCCACGAGCAGTACTTC. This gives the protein CASSGDRGPHEQYF.

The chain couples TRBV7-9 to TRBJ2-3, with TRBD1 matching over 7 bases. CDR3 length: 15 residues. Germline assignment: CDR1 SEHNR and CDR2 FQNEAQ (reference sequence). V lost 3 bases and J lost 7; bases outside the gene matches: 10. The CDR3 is CASSFDRVLAHTQYF. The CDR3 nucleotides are TGTGCCAGCAGCTTCGACAGGGTCTTGGCCCATACGCAGTATTTT.

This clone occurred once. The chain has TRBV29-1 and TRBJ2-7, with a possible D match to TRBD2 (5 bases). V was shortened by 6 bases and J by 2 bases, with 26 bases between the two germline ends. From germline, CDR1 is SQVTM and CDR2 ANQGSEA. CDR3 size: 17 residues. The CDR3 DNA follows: TGCAGCGTGTCCCGTGCCACTACGCGCGGAGCGGCCTACGAGCAGTACTTC. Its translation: CSVSRATTRGAAYEQYF.

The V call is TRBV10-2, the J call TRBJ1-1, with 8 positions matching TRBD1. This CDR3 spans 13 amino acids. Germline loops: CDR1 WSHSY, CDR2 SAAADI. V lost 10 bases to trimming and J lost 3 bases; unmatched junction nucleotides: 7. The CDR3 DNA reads TGCGCCAACCAGGGGGCGGGGGACACTGAAGCTTTCTTT. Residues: CANQGAGDTEAFF.

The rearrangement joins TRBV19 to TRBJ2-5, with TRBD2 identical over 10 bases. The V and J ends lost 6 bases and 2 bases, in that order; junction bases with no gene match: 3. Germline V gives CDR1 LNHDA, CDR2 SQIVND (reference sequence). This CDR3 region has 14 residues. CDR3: CASRPGLAQETQYF. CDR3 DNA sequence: TGTGCCAGTAGGCCGGGACTAGCGCAAGAGACCCAGTACTTC.

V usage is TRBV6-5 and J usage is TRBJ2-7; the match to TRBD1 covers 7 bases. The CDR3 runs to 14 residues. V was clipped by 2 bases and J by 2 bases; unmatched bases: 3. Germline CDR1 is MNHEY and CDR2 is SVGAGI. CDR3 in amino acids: CASSYGTETYEQYF. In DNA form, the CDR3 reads TGTGCCAGCAGTTACGGGACAGAGACCTACGAGCAGTACTTC.

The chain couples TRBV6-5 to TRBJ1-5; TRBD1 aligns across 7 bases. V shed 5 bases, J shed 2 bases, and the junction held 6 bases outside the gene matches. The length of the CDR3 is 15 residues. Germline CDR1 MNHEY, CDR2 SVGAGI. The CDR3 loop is CASSKTGQGNQPQHF. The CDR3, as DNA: TGTGCCAGCAGTAAGACCGGACAGGGCAATCAGCCCCAGCATTTT.

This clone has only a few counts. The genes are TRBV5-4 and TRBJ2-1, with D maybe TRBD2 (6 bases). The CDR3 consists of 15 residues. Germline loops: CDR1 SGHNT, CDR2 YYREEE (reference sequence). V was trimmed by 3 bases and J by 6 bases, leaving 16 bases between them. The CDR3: CASSSGGVEGNEQFF. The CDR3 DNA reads TGTGCCAGCAGCTCTGGCGGGGTTGAGGGCAATGAGCAGTTCTTC.

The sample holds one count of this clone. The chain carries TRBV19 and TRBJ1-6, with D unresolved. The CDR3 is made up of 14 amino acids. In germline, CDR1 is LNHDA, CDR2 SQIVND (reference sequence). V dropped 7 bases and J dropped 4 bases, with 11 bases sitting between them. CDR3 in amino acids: CASTPDIYNSPLHF. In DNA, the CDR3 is TGTGCCAGTACCCCCGACATATATAATTCACCCCTCCACTTT. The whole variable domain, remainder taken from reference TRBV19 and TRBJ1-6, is DGGITQSPKYLFRKEGQNVTLSCEQNLNHDAMYWYRQDPGQGLRLIYYSQIVNDFQKGDIAEGYSVSREKKESFPLTVTSAQKNPTAFYLCASTPDIYNSPLHFGNGTRLTVT.

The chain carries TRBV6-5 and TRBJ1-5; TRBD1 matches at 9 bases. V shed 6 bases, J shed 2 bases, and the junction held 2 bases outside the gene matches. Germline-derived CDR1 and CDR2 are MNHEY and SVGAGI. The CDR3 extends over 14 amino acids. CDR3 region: CASRGQGGNQPQHF. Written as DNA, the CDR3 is TGTGCCAGCAGGGGACAGGGCGGCAATCAGCCCCAGCATTTT.

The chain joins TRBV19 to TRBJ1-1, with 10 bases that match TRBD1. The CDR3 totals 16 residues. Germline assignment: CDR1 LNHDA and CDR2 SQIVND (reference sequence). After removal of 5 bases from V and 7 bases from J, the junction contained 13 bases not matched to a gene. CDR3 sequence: CASSPSGQGNHGEAFF. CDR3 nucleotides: TGTGCCAGTAGTCCGTCGGGACAGGGGAATCACGGTGAAGCTTTCTTT.

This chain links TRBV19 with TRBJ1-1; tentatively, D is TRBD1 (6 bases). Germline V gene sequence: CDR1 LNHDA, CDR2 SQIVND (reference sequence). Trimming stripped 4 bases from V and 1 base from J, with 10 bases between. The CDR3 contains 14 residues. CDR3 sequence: CASSTMTGNTEAFF. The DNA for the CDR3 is TGTGCCAGTAGTACGATGACAGGGAACACTGAAGCTTTCTTT.

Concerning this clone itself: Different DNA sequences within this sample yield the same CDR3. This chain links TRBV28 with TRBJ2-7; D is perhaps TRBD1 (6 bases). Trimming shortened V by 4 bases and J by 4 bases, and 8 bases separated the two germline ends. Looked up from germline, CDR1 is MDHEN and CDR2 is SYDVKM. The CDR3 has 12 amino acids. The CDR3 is CASSYRVYEQYF. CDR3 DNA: TGTGCCAGCAGTTACAGGGTGTACGAGCAGTACTTC.

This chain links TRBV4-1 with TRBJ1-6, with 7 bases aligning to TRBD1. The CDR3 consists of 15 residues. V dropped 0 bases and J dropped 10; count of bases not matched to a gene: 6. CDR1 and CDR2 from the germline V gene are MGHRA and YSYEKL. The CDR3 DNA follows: TGCGCCAGCAGCCAAGATTGGACAGGAGTCTCACCCCTCCACTTT. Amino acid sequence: CASSQDWTGVSPLHF.

DNA for the CDR3: TGTGCCAGCAGCCTACACAGGGTACCCTACGAGCAGTACTTC. This sequence encodes CASSLHRVPYEQYF. The V gene is TRBV6-2 or TRBV6-3, the J gene TRBJ2-7; D might be TRBD1 (6 bases). The germline V and J ends were trimmed by 6 bases and 2 bases, with 14 bases remaining between them. The CDR3 has 14 amino acids. Germline V gives CDR1 MNHEY, CDR2 SVGEGT.

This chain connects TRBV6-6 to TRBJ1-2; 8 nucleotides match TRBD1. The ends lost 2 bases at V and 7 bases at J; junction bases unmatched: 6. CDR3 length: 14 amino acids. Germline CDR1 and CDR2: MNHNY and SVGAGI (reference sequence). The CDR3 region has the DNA TGTGCCAGCAGTTACATCGGGACAGGACCTGGCTACACCTTC. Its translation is CASSYIGTGPGYTF.